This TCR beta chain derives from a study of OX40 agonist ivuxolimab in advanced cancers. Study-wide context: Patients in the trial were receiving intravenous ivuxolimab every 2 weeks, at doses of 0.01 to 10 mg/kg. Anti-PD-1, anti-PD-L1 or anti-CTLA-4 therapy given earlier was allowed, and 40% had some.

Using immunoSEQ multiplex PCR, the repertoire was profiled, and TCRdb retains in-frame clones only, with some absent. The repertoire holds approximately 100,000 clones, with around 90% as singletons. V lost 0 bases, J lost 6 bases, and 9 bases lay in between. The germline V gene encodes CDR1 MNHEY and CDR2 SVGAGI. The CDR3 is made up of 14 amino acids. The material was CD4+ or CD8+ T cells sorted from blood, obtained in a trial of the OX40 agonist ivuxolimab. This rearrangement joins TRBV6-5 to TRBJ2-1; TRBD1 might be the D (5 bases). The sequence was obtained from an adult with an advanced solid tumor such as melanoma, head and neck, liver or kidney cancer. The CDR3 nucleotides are TGTGCCAGCAGTTACTCGACCCAGGGCAATGAGCAGTTCTTC. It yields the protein CASSYSTQGNEQFF.